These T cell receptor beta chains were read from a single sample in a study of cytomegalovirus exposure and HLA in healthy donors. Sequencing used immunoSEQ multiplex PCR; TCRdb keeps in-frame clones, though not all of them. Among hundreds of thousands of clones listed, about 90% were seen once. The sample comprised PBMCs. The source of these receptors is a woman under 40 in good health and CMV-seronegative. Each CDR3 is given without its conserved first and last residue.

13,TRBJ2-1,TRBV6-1,ASSSFYGAYNEQF
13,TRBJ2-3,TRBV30,AAEEGLASTDTQY
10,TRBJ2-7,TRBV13,ASSLGRTEQY
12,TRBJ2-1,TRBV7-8,ASSFREGANEQF
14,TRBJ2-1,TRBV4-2,ASSQEVAGGYNEQF
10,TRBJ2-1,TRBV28,ASSSTGKGRF
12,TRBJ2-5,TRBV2,ASSEGGGRETQY
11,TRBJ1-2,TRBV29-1,SAGTGTKYGYT
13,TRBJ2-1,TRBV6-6,ASSSNPTDRGEQF
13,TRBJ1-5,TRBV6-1,ASSVGGRGNQPQH
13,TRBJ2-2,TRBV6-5,ASSYVTGGTGELF
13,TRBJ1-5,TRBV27,ASKPGGLSNQPQH
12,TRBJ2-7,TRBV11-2,ASSLGTSVYEQY
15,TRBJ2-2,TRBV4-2,ASSQAAPSGDTGELF
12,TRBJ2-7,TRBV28,ASSLTGGPYEQY
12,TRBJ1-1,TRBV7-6,ASSLQDRGAEAF
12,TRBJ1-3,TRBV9,ASSVGGTGNTIY
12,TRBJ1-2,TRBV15,ATSIGGPGLGYT
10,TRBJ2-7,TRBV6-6,ASSPSTDEQY
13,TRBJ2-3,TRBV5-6,ASNPVGQVADTQY
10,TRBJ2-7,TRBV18,ASSPSLYEQY
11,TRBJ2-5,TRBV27,ASSFWAGETQY
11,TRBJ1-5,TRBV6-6,ASQGYSNQPQH
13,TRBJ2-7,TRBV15,ATSRQMETRWEQY
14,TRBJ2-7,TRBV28,ASSFAGTSVSYEQY
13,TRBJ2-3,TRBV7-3,ASSLGSGKADTQY
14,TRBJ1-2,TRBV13,ASSPSGDRGRYGYT
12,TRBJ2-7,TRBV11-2,ASSFGPMGYEQY
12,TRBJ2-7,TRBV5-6,ASSLSGSGYEQY
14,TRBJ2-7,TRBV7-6,ASSLQIAGGIDEQY
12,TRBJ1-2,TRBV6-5,ASIGTGGNYGYT
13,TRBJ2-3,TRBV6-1,ASTSGTAIPDTQY
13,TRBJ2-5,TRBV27,ASSATSGSGETQY
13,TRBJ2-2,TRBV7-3,ASSRGGTNTGELF
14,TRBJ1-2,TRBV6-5,ASSYSGQGVHGSYT
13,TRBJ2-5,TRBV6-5,ASSYGQGRSETQY
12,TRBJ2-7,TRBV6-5,ASSYGAGTYEQY
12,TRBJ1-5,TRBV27,ASSSTGLSQPQH
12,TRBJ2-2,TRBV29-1,SVVQGRTNGELF
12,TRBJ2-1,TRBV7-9,ASSLEGTSHEQF
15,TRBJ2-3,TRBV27,ASSSGLAGTSTDTQY
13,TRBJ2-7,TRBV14,ASSQARTVTYEQY
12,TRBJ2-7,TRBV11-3,ASSLDSLAREQY
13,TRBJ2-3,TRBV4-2,ASSQVLGNTDTQY
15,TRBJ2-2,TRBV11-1,ASSSPRGGGNGRELF
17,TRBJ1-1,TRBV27,ASSFLTTWTGGMGTEAF